This TCR beta chain was sequenced for a study of shared clonotypes between healthy human individuals. The study ran the assay at deep level. Generated by immunoSEQ multiplex PCR, the TCRdb table keeps only in-frame clones and is missing some. The sample records approximately 2,300,000 clones, less than 95% being singletons. This CDR3 has 14 amino acids. Between the trimmed V and J ends, which lost 1 base and 4 bases, there was a span of 10 bases. CDR1 is LNHDA and CDR2 is SQIVND in the germline V gene (reference sequence). Study results and limitations: Among donors, sharing of clonotypes was expected to be affected by sequencing depth. Collection of samples was limited to blood; tissue repertoires likely differ. Clonotypes shared by all four sorted-subset donors had higher generation probabilities than non-shared clonotypes.

In regard to this clone: Its antigen is not known. Other DNA sequences in the same sample also yield this CDR3.

The rearrangement joins TRBV19 to TRBJ1-1; D is perhaps TRBD1 (6 bases). The clonotype originates from a man aged 18 to 35 in good health. Some clones in this sample may be carry-over from other donors' samples. Specimen: naive CD4+ T cells from PBMCs. Subset denoted: CD45RA+ positively selected. The CDR3 loop reads CASSIGGGSTEAFF. The CDR3 nucleotides read TGTGCCAGTAGTATAGGTGGGGGCAGCACTGAAGCTTTCTTT.